This T cell receptor (beta chain) originates from a study of shared clonotypes between healthy human individuals. About the research overall: Three plates were used per donor for CD4 naive, three for CD4 memory, two for CD8 naive and one for CD8 memory.

A remark on this clone: Other DNA sequences within the sample encode an identical CDR3.

It was across several immunoSEQ plates that each subset's genomic DNA was evenly split. Profiling relied on immunoSEQ multiplex PCR, and the TCRdb table lists in-frame clones only, not all of them. This table has 2 million to 2.5 million clones, approximately 93% appearing once. The sequenced sample was naive CD4+ T cells from PBMCs. This sample's subset: CD45RA+ positively selected. The source is a man between 18 and 35 years old in good health. Some clones in this sample may be carry-over from other donors' samples.

Written as DNA, the CDR3 is TGCGCCAGCAGCTTGGCGGTTAGCTCCTACGAGCAGTACTTC. Protein: CASSLAVSSYEQYF. The gene calls are TRBV5-1 and TRBJ2-7, with D unclear. Germline-derived CDR1 and CDR2 are SGHRS and YFSETQ. There are 14 residues in the CDR3. V was trimmed by 0 bases and J by 0 bases, leaving 7 bases between them.